This section outlines one TCR beta chain sequence together with its context. Study processing details: Amplification of reference gene primers was used by the study to estimate nucleated cell counts. The method was immunoSEQ multiplex PCR; TCRdb's version includes in-frame clones alone and lacks a portion of them. V and J calls and clone size are as listed in that table; D and trimming were resolved from the DNA. Here the sample spans around 100,000 clones, about 83% being singletons. The data belong to a study of blood T cell repertoires in COVID-19. On the study more broadly: The United States, Italy and Spain provided the acute and convalescent COVID-19 samples.

The CDR3 has 16 residues. Germline lookup yields CDR1 SEHNR and CDR2 FQNEAQ (reference sequence). The ends were cut back, 1 base at V and 3 bases at J, with 14 bases in the middle. This clonotype was obtained from a human donor in a cohort sampled during active COVID-19. What was sequenced was peripheral blood. The rearrangement uses TRBV7-9 and TRBJ2-3, with D maybe TRBD2 (6 bases). The CDR3 sequence: CASSLGTSGRTDTQYF. In DNA, the CDR3 is TGTGCCAGCAGCTTAGGAACGAGCGGGCGGACAGATACGCAGTATTTT.